The 23 T cell receptor beta chains below all came from one sample that was sequenced in a study of post-analysis software for immune sequencing data. These receptors have no identified antigens. Built from TCR beta cDNA, the libraries had unique molecular identifiers in them. MiXCR was run by TCRdb on the PCR reads, yielding one entry per CDR3 protein. The sample consists of hundreds of thousands of distinct CDR3 sequences, roughly 29% of them appearing once. General study points: The five TRBV segments detected at higher frequency in patients than in controls included TRBV5-6, TRBV5-1 and TRBV20-1.

Input material: blood. These receptors came from a girl between 10 and 17 years old with multiple sclerosis.

The V gene is TRBV10-3, the J gene TRBJ2-7; possible D gene TRBD1, 5 bases. The germline CDR1 and CDR2 sequences are ENHRY and SYGVKD. The CDR3 sequence is 13 residues long. V gave up 3 bases and J gave up 4 bases, with 10 bases separating them. CDR3 in DNA: TGTGCCATCAGTGACAGGGATGGGTACGAGCAGTACTTC. This translates into CAISDRDGYEQYF.

V usage is TRBV13 and J usage is TRBJ1-4; D uncertain. Germline CDR1 reads PRHDT; CDR2 reads FYEKMQ (reference sequence). The CDR3 consists of 14 residues. V gave up 3 bases and J gave up 7 bases, with 12 bases separating them. CDR3 bases: TGTGCCAGCAGCTTGCGTCAGGCCGGTGAAAAACTGTTTTTT. Its translation: CASSLRQAGEKLFF.

This clonotype was counted a few times. This sequence joins TRBV29-1 and TRBJ2-5; maybe TRBD2 (5 bases). This CDR3 contains 15 residues. Germline V CDR1 and CDR2: SQVTM, ANQGSEA. V gave up 4 bases and J gave up 5 bases, with 20 bases separating them. CDR3 bases: TGCAGCGTTGGGGAGCCCGGCGGACTGGCGGAGACCCAGTACTTC. Protein product: CSVGEPGGLAETQYF.

This clonotype has just a few counts. The CDR3 DNA is TGTGCCAGCAGAGGCAGGACGTTTCTGAACAATGAGCAGTTCTTC. It is translated as CASRGRTFLNNEQFF. The chain couples TRBV7-2 to TRBJ2-1, with D hard to call. The germline V gene encodes CDR1 SGHTA and CDR2 FQGNSA. The CDR3 contains 15 residues. V was shortened by 6 bases and J by 5 bases, with 17 bases between the two germline ends.

This clonotype was picked up a small number of times. This chain uses TRBV10-2 with TRBJ2-1, with 7 bases aligning to TRBD1. The CDR3 loop spans 15 amino acids. J was trimmed by 2 bases and V by 3 bases; bases with no gene match: 4. Germline V gene data show CDR1 as WSHSY and CDR2 as SAAADI. Here the CDR3 reads CASSEWTGTYNEQFF. The CDR3 DNA is TGCGCCAGCAGTGAATGGACAGGAACCTACAATGAGCAGTTCTTC.

The chain combines TRBV6-6 with TRBJ2-2; TRBD1 agrees at 12 bases. The CDR3 extends over 16 amino acids. J was trimmed by 6 bases and V by 7 bases; bases with no gene match: 9. Germline V gene sequence: CDR1 MNHNY, CDR2 SVGAGI (reference sequence). In DNA form, the CDR3 reads TGTGCCAGCAAGATGCGCCGGGACAGGGGGCCCGGGGAGCTGTTTTTT. It specifies CASKMRRDRGPGELFF.

The V gene is TRBV25-1, the J gene TRBJ1-2; D unclear. The V and J ends lost 6 bases and 3 bases respectively, with 20 bases between them. This CDR3 is 16 amino acids long. The germline V gene has CDR1 MGHDK and CDR2 SYGVNS. For the CDR3, the DNA is TGTGCCAGCAGGGGAGCTACCTGGGAGGGCCACTATGGCTACACCTTC. Its translation: CASRGATWEGHYGYTF.

The chain carries TRBV12-5 and TRBJ2-1; 8 bases align to TRBD2. CDR3 size: 15 residues. Germline CDR1 reads LGHNT; CDR2 reads FRNRAP. V lost 5 bases to trimming and J lost 8 bases; unmatched junction nucleotides: 11. CDR3 sequence (DNA): TGTGCTAGTGGTCCGGAGGTCGGGAGGGCCCATGAGCAGTTCTTC. It translates to CASGPEVGRAHEQFF.

This chain links TRBV24-1 with TRBJ2-3; D gene unclear. This CDR3 has 15 residues. Trimming took off 5 bases at V and 4 bases at J, with 15 bases between the two ends. The V gene's germline CDR1 is KGHDR and CDR2 SFDVKD. For the CDR3, the DNA is TGTGCCACCAGTGGACTCGCCGAACAATCAGATACGCAGTATTTT. Translated: CATSGLAEQSDTQYF.

The rearrangement uses TRBV20-1 and TRBJ1-5, with D unclear. Trimming left V 1 base short and J 4 bases short, with 11 bases between. The CDR3 has 14 amino acids. CDR1 is DFQATT, CDR2 SNEGSKA, per germline (reference sequence). CDR3 nucleotide sequence: TGCAGTGCTAGAGCGGCACTATCTAATCAGCCCCAGCATTTT. Its protein product is CSARAALSNQPQHF.

V is TRBV13 and J is TRBJ2-5; the D gene is possibly TRBD2 (6 bases). The CDR3 spans 15 residues. V was trimmed by 5 bases and J by 3 bases, leaving 16 bases between them. The germline V gene encodes CDR1 PRHDT and CDR2 FYEKMQ (reference sequence). CDR3 bases: TGTGCCAGCAGCCCCCCGGGTAGCGGAAAAGAGACCCAGTACTTC. It codes for CASSPPGSGKETQYF.

On this clonotype: A much bigger clone sits one base away, suggesting this may be a read error. The CDR3 bases are TGTGCCAACAGCTTATCCGGGGGGAACACTGAAGCTTTCTTT. Translated, it gives CANSLSGGNTEAFF. The V call is TRBV7-9, the J call TRBJ1-1, with a tentative D call TRBD1 (5 bases). Germline-derived CDR1 and CDR2 are SEHNR and FQNEAQ (reference sequence). The CDR3 length is 14 residues.

A word on this clonotype: The junction and the germline gene differ at one end; a read error may be behind it. The CDR3, as DNA: TGTGCCAGCAGCGCGACTAGCGGCCGAACCGGGGAGCGGTTTTTT. The encoded protein is CASSATSGRTGERFF. V and J are TRBV7-2 and TRBJ2-2, with TRBD2 identical over 9 bases. This CDR3 region has 15 residues. The germline gives CDR1 SGHTA, CDR2 FQGNSA.

This CDR3 reads CASSCSGTGVRAKNIQYF. The CDR3 DNA sequence: TGTGCCAGCAGTTGTTCCGGGACAGGGGTTCGAGCCAAAAACATTCAGTACTTC. This chain connects TRBV7-4 to TRBJ2-4; 10 bases fit TRBD1. V lost 6 bases to trimming and J lost 0 bases; unmatched junction nucleotides: 11. CDR1 and CDR2 from the germline V gene are SGHVT and SQSDAQ. The CDR3 covers 18 residues.

This clonotype has just a few counts. V is TRBV10-3 and J is TRBJ2-7; D not certain. The CDR3 is 13 residues long. V gave up 3 bases and J gave up 2 bases, with 8 bases separating them. Germline CDR1 ENHRY, CDR2 SYGVKD. CDR3 region: CAISDGPAYEQYF. The CDR3 DNA is TGTGCCATCAGTGATGGGCCCGCCTACGAGCAGTACTTC.

As to this clonotype: An end of the junction does not agree with germline; a read error may underlie this. The chain is built from TRBV28 and TRBJ2-7, with 10 bases lining up with TRBD2. There are 16 residues in the CDR3. CDR1 and CDR2 from the germline V gene are MDHEN and SYDVKM. Here the CDR3 reads CAGSGGVSGRFYEQYF. The CDR3 DNA follows: TGTGCCGGCAGTGGAGGCGTTAGCGGGAGGTTCTACGAGCAGTACTTC.

The V and J genes are TRBV11-2 and TRBJ2-1, with 12 nucleotides matching TRBD2. The germline V gene has CDR1 SGHAT and CDR2 FQNNGV. J gave up 3 bases and V 6 bases, and 6 bases lay outside the gene matches. This CDR3 comprises 16 residues. The CDR3 DNA reads as TGTGCCAGCAGGTTCAGACTAGCGGGGGTCTACAATGAGCAGTTCTTC. Translated: CASRFRLAGVYNEQFF.

The chain couples TRBV6-6 to TRBJ2-7; D is possibly TRBD1 (5 bases). Per germline, CDR1 MNHNY and CDR2 SVGAGI (reference sequence). Trimming stripped 5 bases from V and 3 bases from J, with 11 bases between. The CDR3 is 13 amino acids. Here the CDR3 reads CASSAGHNYEQYF. For the CDR3, the DNA is TGTGCCAGCAGTGCAGGGCACAACTACGAGCAGTACTTC.

CDR3 residues: CASSHTGATNYGYTF. The CDR3 coding sequence is TGTGCCAGCAGTCACACAGGAGCTACTAACTATGGCTACACCTTC. This chain connects TRBV27 to TRBJ1-2; tentative D call: TRBD1 (5 bases). The CDR3 length is 15 residues. CDR1 and CDR2 from the germline V gene are MNHEY and SMNVEV (reference sequence). The germline V and J ends were trimmed by 5 bases and 0 bases, with 13 bases remaining between them.

The gene calls are TRBV25-1 and TRBJ2-1; 11 bases align to TRBD1. Per germline, CDR1 MGHDK and CDR2 SYGVNS. The CDR3 is 18 amino acids. After removal of 3 bases from V and 8 bases from J, the junction contained 15 bases not matched to a gene. This chain's CDR3 is CASSDPTPGQGGFDEQFF. In DNA form, the CDR3 reads TGTGCCAGCAGTGATCCTACTCCGGGACAGGGGGGGTTCGATGAGCAGTTCTTC. The whole variable domain, filled in from reference TRBV25-1 and TRBJ2-1, reads EADIYQTPRYLVIGTGKKITLECSQTMGHDKMYWYQQDPGMELHLIHYSYGVNSTEKGDLSSESTVSRIRTEHFPLTLESARPSHTSQYLCASSDPTPGQGGFDEQFFGPGTRLTVL.

Concerning this clonotype: A much larger clonotype is one base distant, so this may be a read error. The J gene is TRBJ1-2, the V gene TRBV18, with D possibly matching TRBD1 (6 bases). This CDR3 contains 16 residues. The germline V gene has CDR1 KGHSH and CDR2 LQKENI. For the CDR3, the DNA is TGTGCCGGCTCACCTCGGGACATCCGACCCAACTATGGCTACACCTTC. This codes for CAGSPRDIRPNYGYTF.

In its sample, this clonotype was seen many times. The chain employs TRBV29-1 and TRBJ2-3, with 11 bases aligning to TRBD1. The CDR3 has 16 residues. Germline V gene sequence: CDR1 SQVTM, CDR2 ANQGSEA. The J segment lost 5 bases and the V segment lost 0 bases, leaving 7 bases of the junction unmatched. CDR3: CSVEDYGQGAKDTQYF. DNA for the CDR3: TGCAGCGTTGAAGATTATGGACAGGGGGCGAAAGATACGCAGTATTTT.

The chain recombines TRBV10-3 with TRBJ1-1; D not certain. Germline assignment: CDR1 ENHRY and CDR2 SYGVKD. CDR3 length equals 15 residues. V lost 3 bases and J 1 base, leaving 12 bases between the germline ends. Written as DNA, the CDR3 is TGTGCCATCAGTGATGGGAGACACCAGAACACTGAAGCTTTCTTT. Translating it yields CAISDGRHQNTEAFF.